The following is a T cell receptor beta chain sequence with its context. Germline V gives CDR1 MNHEY, CDR2 SMNVEV (reference sequence). V was shortened by 6 bases and J by 0 bases, with 12 bases between the two germline ends. CDR3 size: 15 residues. This record comes from a study of patients and donors after allogeneic stem cell transplantation. Using its own MiXCR run on the RT-PCR reads, TCRdb lists one record per CDR3 protein. The sample holds tens of thousands of distinct CDR3 sequences; under 50% are singletons and the top ten take roughly 64%. The sequence derives from a human donor who was either an allogeneic HSCT recipient or a stem cell or donor lymphocyte infusion donor (not recorded which). It is not recorded whose cells these are; they may come from a transplant donor. Sequences were obtained from blood, either unsorted or a sorted T cell fraction (not recorded which). The chain uses TRBV27 and TRBJ1-3; TRBD1 is a possible D gene (6 bases). This chain's CDR3 is CASRRDTNSGNTIYF. CDR3 nucleotides: TGTGCCAGCAGGCGGGACACAAACTCTGGAAACACCATATATTTT.